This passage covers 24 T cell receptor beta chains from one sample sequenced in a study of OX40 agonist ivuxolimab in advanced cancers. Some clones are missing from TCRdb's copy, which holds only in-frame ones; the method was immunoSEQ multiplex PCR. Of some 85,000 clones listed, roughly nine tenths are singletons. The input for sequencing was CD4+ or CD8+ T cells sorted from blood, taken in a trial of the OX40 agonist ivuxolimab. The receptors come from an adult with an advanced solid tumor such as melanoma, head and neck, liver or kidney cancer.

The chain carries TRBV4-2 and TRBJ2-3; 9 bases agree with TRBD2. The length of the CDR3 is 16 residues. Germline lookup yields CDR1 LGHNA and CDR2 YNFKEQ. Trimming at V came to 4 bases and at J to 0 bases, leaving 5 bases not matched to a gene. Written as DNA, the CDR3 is TGTGCCAGCAGCCTTGGACTAGCGACTAGCACAGATACGCAGTATTTT. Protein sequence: CASSLGLATSTDTQYF.

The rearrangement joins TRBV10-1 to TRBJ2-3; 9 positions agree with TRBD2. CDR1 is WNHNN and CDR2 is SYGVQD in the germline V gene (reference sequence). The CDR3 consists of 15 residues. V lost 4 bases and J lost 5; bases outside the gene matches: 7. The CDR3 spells CASSGGTSFVDTQYF. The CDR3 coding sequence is TGCGCCAGCAGTGGCGGGACTAGCTTCGTAGATACGCAGTATTTT.

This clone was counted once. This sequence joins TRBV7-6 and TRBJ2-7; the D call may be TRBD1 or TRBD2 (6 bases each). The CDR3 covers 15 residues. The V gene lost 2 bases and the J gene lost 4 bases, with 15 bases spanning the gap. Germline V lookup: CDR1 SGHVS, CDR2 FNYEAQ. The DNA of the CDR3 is TGTGCCAGCAGCTTATCTGGCGGAGGGGGTTACGAGCAGTACTTC. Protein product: CASSLSGGGGYEQYF.

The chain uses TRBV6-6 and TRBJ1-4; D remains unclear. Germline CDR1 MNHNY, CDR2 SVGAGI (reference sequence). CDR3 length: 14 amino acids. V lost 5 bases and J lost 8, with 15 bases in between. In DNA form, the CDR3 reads TGTGCCAGCAGTCCCACTTCGTGGGAAGAAAAACTGTTTTTT. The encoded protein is CASSPTSWEEKLFF.

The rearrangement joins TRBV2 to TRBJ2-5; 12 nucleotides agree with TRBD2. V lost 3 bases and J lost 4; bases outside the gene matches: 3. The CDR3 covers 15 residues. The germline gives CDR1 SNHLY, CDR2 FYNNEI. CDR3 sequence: CASSDQGLAGETQYF. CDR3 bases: TGTGCCAGCAGTGACCAGGGACTAGCGGGAGAGACCCAGTACTTC.

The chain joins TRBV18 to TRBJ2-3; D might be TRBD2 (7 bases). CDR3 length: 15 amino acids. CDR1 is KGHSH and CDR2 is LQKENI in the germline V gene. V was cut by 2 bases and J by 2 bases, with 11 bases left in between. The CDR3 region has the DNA TGTGCCAGCTCACCAAGAGGGGGGGCCACAGATACGCAGTATTTT. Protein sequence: CASSPRGGATDTQYF.

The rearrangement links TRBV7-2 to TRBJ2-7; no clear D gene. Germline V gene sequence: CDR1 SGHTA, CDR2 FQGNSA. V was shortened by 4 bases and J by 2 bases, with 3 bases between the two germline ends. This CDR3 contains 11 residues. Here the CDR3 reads CASSSAYEQYF. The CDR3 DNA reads TGTGCCAGCAGCTCCGCCTACGAGCAGTACTTC.

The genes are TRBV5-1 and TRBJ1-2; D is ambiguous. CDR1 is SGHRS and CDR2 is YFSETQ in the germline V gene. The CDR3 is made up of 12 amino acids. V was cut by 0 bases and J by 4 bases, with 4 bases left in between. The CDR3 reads CASSLGIYGYTF. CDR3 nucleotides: TGCGCCAGCAGCTTGGGTATCTATGGCTACACCTTC.

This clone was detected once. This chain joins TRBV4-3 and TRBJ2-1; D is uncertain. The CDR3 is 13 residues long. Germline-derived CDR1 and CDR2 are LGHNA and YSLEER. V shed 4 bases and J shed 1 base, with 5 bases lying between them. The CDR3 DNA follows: TGCGCCAGCAGCCCATCGTCCTACAATGAGCAGTTCTTC. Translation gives CASSPSSYNEQFF.

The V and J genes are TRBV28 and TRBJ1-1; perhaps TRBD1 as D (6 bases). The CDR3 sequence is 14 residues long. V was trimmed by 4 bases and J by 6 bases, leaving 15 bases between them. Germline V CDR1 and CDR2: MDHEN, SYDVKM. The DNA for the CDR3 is TGTGCCAGCAGTTCGTCGGACAGCATGGCTGAAGCTTTCTTT. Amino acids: CASSSSDSMAEAFF.

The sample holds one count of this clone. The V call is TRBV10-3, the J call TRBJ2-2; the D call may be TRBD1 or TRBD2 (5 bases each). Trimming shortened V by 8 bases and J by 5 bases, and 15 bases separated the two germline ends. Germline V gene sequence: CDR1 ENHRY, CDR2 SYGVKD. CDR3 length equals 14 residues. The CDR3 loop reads CAIGTGDGTGELFF. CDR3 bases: TGTGCCATCGGGACCGGGGATGGTACCGGGGAGCTGTTTTTT.

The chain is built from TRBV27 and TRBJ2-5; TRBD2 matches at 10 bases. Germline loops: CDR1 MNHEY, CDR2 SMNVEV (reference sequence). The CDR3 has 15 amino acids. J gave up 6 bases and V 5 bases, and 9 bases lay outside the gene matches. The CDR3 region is CASSPQLAGSQTQYF. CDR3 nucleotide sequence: TGTGCCAGCAGTCCGCAACTAGCGGGAAGCCAGACCCAGTACTTC.

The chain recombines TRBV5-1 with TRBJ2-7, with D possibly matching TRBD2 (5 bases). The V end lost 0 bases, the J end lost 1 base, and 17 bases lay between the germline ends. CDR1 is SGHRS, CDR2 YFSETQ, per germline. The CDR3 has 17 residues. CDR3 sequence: CASSLGAEATRSYEQYF. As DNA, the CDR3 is TGCGCCAGCAGCTTGGGTGCGGAGGCCACCCGATCCTACGAGCAGTACTTC.

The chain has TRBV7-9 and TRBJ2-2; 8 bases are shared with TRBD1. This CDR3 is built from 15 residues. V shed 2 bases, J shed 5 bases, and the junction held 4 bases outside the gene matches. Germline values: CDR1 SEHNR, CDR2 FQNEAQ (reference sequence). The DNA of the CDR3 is TGTGCCAGCAGCTTACAGGGGGCAGGGACCGGGGAGCTGTTTTTT. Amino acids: CASSLQGAGTGELFF.

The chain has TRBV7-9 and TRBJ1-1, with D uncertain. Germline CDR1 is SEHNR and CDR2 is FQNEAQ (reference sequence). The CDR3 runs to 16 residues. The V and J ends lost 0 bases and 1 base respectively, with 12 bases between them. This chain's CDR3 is CASSLAGPLRNTEAFF. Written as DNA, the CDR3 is TGTGCCAGCAGCTTAGCTGGGCCCTTGCGGAACACTGAAGCTTTCTTT.

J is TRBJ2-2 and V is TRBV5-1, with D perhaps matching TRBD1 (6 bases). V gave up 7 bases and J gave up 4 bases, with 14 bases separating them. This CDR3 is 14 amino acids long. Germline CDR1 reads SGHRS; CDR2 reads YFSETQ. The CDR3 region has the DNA TGCGCCAGCGCACGTACAGGGTCCACCGGGGAGCTGTTTTTT. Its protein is CASARTGSTGELFF.

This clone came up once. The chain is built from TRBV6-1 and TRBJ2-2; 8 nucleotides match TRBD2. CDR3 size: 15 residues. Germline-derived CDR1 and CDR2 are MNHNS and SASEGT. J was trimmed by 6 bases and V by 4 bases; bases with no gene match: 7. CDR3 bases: TGTGCCAGCAGTGTTGGAACTAGCGGCCCCGGGGAGCTGTTTTTT. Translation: CASSVGTSGPGELFF.

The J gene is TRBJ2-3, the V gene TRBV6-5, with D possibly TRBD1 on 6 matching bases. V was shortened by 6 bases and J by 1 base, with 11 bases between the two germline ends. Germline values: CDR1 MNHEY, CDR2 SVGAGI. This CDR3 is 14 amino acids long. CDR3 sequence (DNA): TGTGCCAGCAGACAGGGCTATCGCACAGATACGCAGTATTTT. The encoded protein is CASRQGYRTDTQYF.

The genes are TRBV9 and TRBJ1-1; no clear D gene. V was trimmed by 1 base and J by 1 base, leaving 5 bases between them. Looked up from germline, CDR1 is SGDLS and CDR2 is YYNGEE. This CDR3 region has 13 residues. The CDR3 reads CASSVQGNTEAFF. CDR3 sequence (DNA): TGTGCCAGCAGCGTACAAGGGAACACTGAAGCTTTCTTT. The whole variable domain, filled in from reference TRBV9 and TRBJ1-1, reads DSGVTQTPKHLITATGQRVTLRCSPRSGDLSVYWYQQSLDQGLQFLIQYYNGEERAKGNILERFSAQQFPDLHSELNLSSLELGDSALYFCASSVQGNTEAFFGQGTRLTVV.

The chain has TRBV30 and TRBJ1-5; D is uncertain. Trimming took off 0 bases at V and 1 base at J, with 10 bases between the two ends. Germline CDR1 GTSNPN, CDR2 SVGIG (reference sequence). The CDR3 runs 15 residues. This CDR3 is CAWSVGSSSNQPQHF. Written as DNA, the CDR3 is TGTGCCTGGAGTGTAGGATCAAGCAGCAATCAGCCCCAGCATTTT.

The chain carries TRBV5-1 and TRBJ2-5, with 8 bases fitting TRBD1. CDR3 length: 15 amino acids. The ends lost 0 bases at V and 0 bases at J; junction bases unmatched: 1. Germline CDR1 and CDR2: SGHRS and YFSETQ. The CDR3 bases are TGCGCCAGCAGCTTGGCGGGACAGGACCAAGAGACCCAGTACTTC. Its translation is CASSLAGQDQETQYF.

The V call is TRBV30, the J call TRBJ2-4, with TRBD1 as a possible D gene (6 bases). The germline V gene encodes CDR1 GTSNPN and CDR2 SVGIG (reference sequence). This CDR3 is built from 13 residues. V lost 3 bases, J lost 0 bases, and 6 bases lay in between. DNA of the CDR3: TGTGCCTGGAGCAGGGGAGCCAAAAACATTCAGTACTTC. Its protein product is CAWSRGAKNIQYF.

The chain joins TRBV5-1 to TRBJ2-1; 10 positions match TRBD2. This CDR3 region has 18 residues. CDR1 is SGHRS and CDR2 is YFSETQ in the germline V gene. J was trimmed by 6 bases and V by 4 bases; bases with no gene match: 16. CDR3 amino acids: CASSGSLASGSLGNEQFF. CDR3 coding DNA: TGCGCCAGCAGCGGGTCCCTGGCTAGCGGGAGTCTGGGCAATGAGCAGTTCTTC.

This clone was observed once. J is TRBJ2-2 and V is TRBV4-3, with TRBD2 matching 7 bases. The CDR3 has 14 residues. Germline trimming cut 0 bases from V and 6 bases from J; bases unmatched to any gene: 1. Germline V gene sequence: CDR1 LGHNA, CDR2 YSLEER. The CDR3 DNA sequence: TGCGCCAGCAGCCAAGATCGGGAGGCCGGGGAGCTGTTTTTT. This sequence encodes CASSQDREAGELFF.